One sample yielded the 25 T cell receptor beta chains listed below, sequenced in a study of T cells in localized non-small cell lung cancer. Clones were read by immunoSEQ multiplex PCR, and TCRdb kept only the in-frame ones, dropping some. The profile shows about 79,000 clones, roughly 91% of them singletons. The sequencing used peripheral blood, collected before any cancer treatment. The receptors derive from a woman aged 40-75 years with stage I squamous cell lung carcinoma.

The chain carries TRBV7-8 and TRBJ1-1; D might be TRBD1 (6 bases). The CDR3 totals 14 residues. The germline CDR1 and CDR2 sequences are SGHVS and FQNEAQ. V lost 5 bases to trimming and J lost 1 base, with 11 bases between them. In DNA, the CDR3 is TGTGCCAGCAGCACCGGGACAACGAACACTGAAGCTTTCTTT. Protein: CASSTGTTNTEAFF.

The chain uses TRBV9 and TRBJ2-3; 9 positions match TRBD2. This CDR3 spans 17 amino acids. Germline CDR1 reads SGDLS; CDR2 reads YYNGEE. V trimming: 0 bases; J trimming: 2 bases; junction bases outside the gene matches: 7. CDR3: CASSVVGGGGATDTQYF. Here the CDR3 DNA reads TGTGCCAGCAGCGTAGTAGGAGGCGGGGGGGCCACAGATACGCAGTATTTT.

J is TRBJ1-2 and V is TRBV7-9; 8 bases fit TRBD1. This CDR3 contains 16 residues. Trimming cost V 5 bases and J 0 bases; bases outside gene matches: 8. In germline, CDR1 is SEHNR, CDR2 FQNEAQ (reference sequence). CDR3 nucleotides: TGTGCCAGCAGCAAAGAGCGGACAGGGACTAACTATGGCTACACCTTC. Translated: CASSKERTGTNYGYTF. The entire variable domain, with the rest obtained from reference TRBV7-9 and TRBJ1-2, is as follows: DTGVSQNPRHKITKRGQNVTFRCDPISEHNRLYWYRQTLGQGPEFLTYFQNEAQLEKSRLLSDRFSAERPKGSFSTLEIQRTEQGDSAMYLCASSKERTGTNYGYTFGSGTRLTVV.

The chain recombines TRBV5-4 with TRBJ2-3; 7 bases fit TRBD1. Germline loops: CDR1 SGHNT, CDR2 YYREEE (reference sequence). The CDR3 contains 13 residues. The V gene end was trimmed by 6 bases and the J gene end by 5 bases; junction bases not matched to a gene: 6. CDR3 bases: TGTGCCAGCACCGCCGACAGGGAAGATACGCAGTATTTT. Its translation is CASTADREDTQYF.

The CDR3 nucleotides read TGTGCCAGCAGAATTCCCGGGAGATCTGGAAACACCATATATTTT. Protein: CASRIPGRSGNTIYF. V and J are TRBV6-1 and TRBJ1-3; the D is unclear. The CDR3 loop spans 15 amino acids. Germline assignment: CDR1 MNHNS and CDR2 SASEGT. V shed 6 bases and J shed 1 base, with 13 bases lying between them.

V usage is TRBV19 and J usage is TRBJ1-1; D is unresolved. Trimming left V 7 bases short and J 0 bases short, with 12 bases between. The CDR3 runs 14 residues. The germline V gene encodes CDR1 LNHDA and CDR2 SQIVND (reference sequence). The CDR3 DNA reads as TGTGCCAGTACCGTACTACCAATGAACACTGAAGCTTTCTTT. Translation: CASTVLPMNTEAFF.

This clone has just one count. The V gene is TRBV18, the J gene TRBJ2-5; a weak D match, TRBD1 (6 bases). The CDR3 sequence is 13 residues long. V lost 4 bases and J lost 1, with 7 bases in between. Germline V gene data show CDR1 as KGHSH and CDR2 as LQKENI. The CDR3 spells CASSRDIQETQYF. CDR3 in DNA: TGTGCCAGCTCACGGGACATCCAAGAGACCCAGTACTTC.

The gene calls are TRBV10-1 and TRBJ2-7; 13 bases agree with TRBD2. Germline V CDR1 and CDR2: WNHNN, SYGVQD (reference sequence). CDR3 size: 13 residues. Unmatched junction bases numbered 3, after V lost 6 bases and J lost 7 bases. This CDR3 is CASSPGLAGEQYF. CDR3 coding DNA: TGCGCCAGCAGCCCGGGACTAGCGGGGGAGCAGTACTTC.

This clone was observed once. The genes are TRBV15 and TRBJ2-7; the match to TRBD1 covers 9 bases. The CDR3 is made up of 16 amino acids. V shed 2 bases and J 5 bases; nucleotides not matched to a gene: 10. Germline CDR1 is LNHNV and CDR2 is YYDKDF (reference sequence). The CDR3 DNA reads as TGTGCCACCAGCAGAAACAACCGGGGACAGGGAAACGAGCAGTACTTC. Translated: CATSRNNRGQGNEQYF. Together with reference TRBV15 and TRBJ2-7, the CDR3 gives the full variable domain: DAMVIQNPRYQVTQFGKPVTLSCSQTLNHNVMYWYQQKSSQAPKLLFHYYDKDFNNEADTPDNFQSRRPNTSFCFLDIRSPGLGDTAMYLCATSRNNRGQGNEQYFGPGTRLTVT.

The gene calls are TRBV29-1 and TRBJ2-1; the D gene is possibly TRBD2 (6 bases). Trimming removed 4 bases from V and 5 bases from J, with 6 bases in between. The CDR3 is 11 residues long. The germline CDR1 and CDR2 sequences are SQVTM and ANQGSEA. CDR3 amino acids: CSVGEDNEQFF. Written as DNA, the CDR3 is TGCAGCGTTGGGGAGGACAATGAGCAGTTCTTC.

J is TRBJ2-2 and V is TRBV5-8, with D hard to call. Germline values: CDR1 SGHTS, CDR2 YDEGEE. V lost 0 bases to trimming and J lost 1 base, with 4 bases between them. The CDR3 runs 14 residues. CDR3 residues: CASSLAQNTGELFF. The DNA of the CDR3 is TGTGCCAGCAGCTTGGCACAGAACACCGGGGAGCTGTTTTTT.

This sequence joins TRBV7-2 and TRBJ1-1; D gene uncertain. The CDR3 loop spans 11 amino acids. The ends were cut back, 0 bases at V and 8 bases at J, with 4 bases in the middle. Per the germline V gene, CDR1 is SGHTA and CDR2 is FQGNSA. CDR3 amino acids: CASSLALEAFF. The CDR3 nucleotides are TGTGCCAGCAGCTTAGCTCTAGAAGCTTTCTTT.

This chain connects TRBV5-1 to TRBJ2-3; D is unresolved. This CDR3 is built from 17 residues. Between the trimmed V and J ends, which lost 1 base and 0 bases, there was a span of 15 bases. Germline values: CDR1 SGHRS, CDR2 YFSETQ. CDR3 sequence: CASSLLISMSSTDTQYF. As DNA, the CDR3 is TGCGCCAGCAGCTTGTTAATCAGCATGAGTAGCACAGATACGCAGTATTTT.

V is TRBV27 and J is TRBJ1-1; 8 positions agree with TRBD1. The CDR3 extends over 13 amino acids. J lost 4 bases, V lost 6 bases, and 4 bases had no gene match. Germline loops: CDR1 MNHEY, CDR2 SMNVEV (reference sequence). The CDR3 bases are TGTGCCAGCAGGACAGGGGTTTTCACTGAAGCTTTCTTT. It translates to CASRTGVFTEAFF.

The gene calls are TRBV5-8 and TRBJ1-5; 7 bases are shared with TRBD1. V lost 5 bases, J lost 0 bases, and 5 bases stayed unmatched. The CDR3 has 15 amino acids. The V gene's germline CDR1 is SGHTS and CDR2 YDEGEE. This CDR3 is CASSTGDSSNQPQHF. The CDR3 coding sequence is TGTGCCAGCAGTACCGGGGACAGTAGCAATCAGCCCCAGCATTTT. Using reference TRBV5-8 and TRBJ1-5 for the parts outside the CDR3, the full variable domain is EAGVTQSPTHLIKTRGQQATLRCSPISGHTSVYWYQQALGLGLQFLLWYDEGEERNRGNFPPRFSGRQFPNYSSELNVNALELEDSALYLCASSTGDSSNQPQHFGDGTRLSIL.

This clone is classed as medium-sized (0.01 to 0.1%). V usage is TRBV7-2 and J usage is TRBJ1-2, with no clear D. Germline V CDR1 and CDR2: SGHTA, FQGNSA. Trimming shortened V by 0 bases and J by 6 bases, and 14 bases separated the two germline ends. This CDR3 spans 15 amino acids. CDR3 amino acids: CASSLAWRGRDGYTF. CDR3 nucleotides: TGTGCCAGCAGCTTAGCCTGGAGAGGGAGGGATGGCTACACCTTC.

CDR3 nucleotides: TGTGCCAGCAGTTACTCGTATGGAATGAACACTGAAGCTTTCTTT. Its translation is CASSYSYGMNTEAFF. The V call is TRBV6-5, the J call TRBJ1-1, with D hard to call. The CDR3 runs 15 residues. Per germline, CDR1 MNHEY and CDR2 SVGAGI. V gave up 0 bases and J gave up 0 bases, with 8 bases separating them.

The chain recombines TRBV2 with TRBJ2-3; no definite D call. The length of the CDR3 is 15 residues. V was shortened by 2 bases and J by 0 bases, with 9 bases between the two germline ends. Per germline, CDR1 SNHLY and CDR2 FYNNEI. The CDR3 reads CASSEQPASTDTQYF. The DNA of the CDR3 is TGTGCCAGCAGTGAACAGCCCGCTAGCACAGATACGCAGTATTTT.

The rearrangement links TRBV9 to TRBJ1-1; no clear D gene. This CDR3 comprises 13 residues. V lost 3 bases, J lost 3 bases, and 9 bases lay in between. From germline, CDR1 is SGDLS and CDR2 YYNGEE. The CDR3: CASSAQWDTEAFF. CDR3 DNA sequence: TGTGCCAGCAGCGCCCAATGGGACACTGAAGCTTTCTTT.

The chain employs TRBV7-6 and TRBJ2-7; D ambiguous. CDR1 SGHVS and CDR2 FNYEAQ come from the germline V gene. The CDR3 spans 14 residues. Trimming stripped 1 base from V and 2 bases from J, with 9 bases between. The CDR3 loop is CASSLGAQTYEQYF. CDR3 coding DNA: TGTGCCAGCAGCTTAGGTGCACAGACCTACGAGCAGTACTTC.

Remarks on this clone: The sample has other DNA sequences that encode this CDR3 too. J is TRBJ1-1 and V is TRBV19; the D gene is possibly TRBD1 (6 bases). V gave up 3 bases and J gave up 2 bases, with 13 bases separating them. Germline loops: CDR1 LNHDA, CDR2 SQIVND (reference sequence). CDR3 length equals 15 residues. CDR3 DNA: TGTGCCAGTAGTATCAGAGACAGGCTAAACACTGAAGCTTTCTTT. Protein product: CASSIRDRLNTEAFF.

This clone has only a few counts. J is TRBJ1-1 and V is TRBV19; D is unresolved. This CDR3 spans 14 amino acids. Germline loops: CDR1 LNHDA, CDR2 SQIVND (reference sequence). Between the trimmed V and J ends, which lost 5 bases and 4 bases, there was a span of 14 bases. CDR3 sequence reads: CASSLRHWVTEAFF. DNA for the CDR3: TGTGCCAGTAGTCTACGGCATTGGGTCACTGAAGCTTTCTTT.

V is TRBV19 and J is TRBJ1-2; D might be TRBD1 (5 bases). Per the germline V gene, CDR1 is LNHDA and CDR2 is SQIVND (reference sequence). Trimming removed 2 bases from V and 2 bases from J, with 6 bases in between. The CDR3 has 13 residues. This CDR3 reads CASSIRGNYGYTF. CDR3 in DNA: TGTGCCAGTAGTATAAGGGGAAACTATGGCTACACCTTC.

The table lists this clone with a count of one. The chain is built from TRBV18 and TRBJ1-6; possible D gene TRBD1, 5 bases. The CDR3 is made up of 17 amino acids. Trimming left V 6 bases short and J 10 bases short, with 25 bases between. In germline, CDR1 is KGHSH, CDR2 LQKENI. CDR3 sequence: CASSPQYQGGAGSPLHF. The CDR3 region has the DNA TGTGCCAGCTCCCCCCAGTATCAGGGAGGGGCTGGGTCACCCCTCCACTTT.

V and J are TRBV6-6 and TRBJ1-1; 7 nucleotides match TRBD1. The V and J ends lost 0 bases and 6 bases, in that order; junction bases with no gene match: 7. The germline V gene has CDR1 MNHNY and CDR2 SVGAGI (reference sequence). This CDR3 is 15 amino acids long. CDR3 nucleotide sequence: TGTGCCAGCAGTTACTCTACACAGGGGTGGGCTGAAGCTTTCTTT. Encoded protein: CASSYSTQGWAEAFF.